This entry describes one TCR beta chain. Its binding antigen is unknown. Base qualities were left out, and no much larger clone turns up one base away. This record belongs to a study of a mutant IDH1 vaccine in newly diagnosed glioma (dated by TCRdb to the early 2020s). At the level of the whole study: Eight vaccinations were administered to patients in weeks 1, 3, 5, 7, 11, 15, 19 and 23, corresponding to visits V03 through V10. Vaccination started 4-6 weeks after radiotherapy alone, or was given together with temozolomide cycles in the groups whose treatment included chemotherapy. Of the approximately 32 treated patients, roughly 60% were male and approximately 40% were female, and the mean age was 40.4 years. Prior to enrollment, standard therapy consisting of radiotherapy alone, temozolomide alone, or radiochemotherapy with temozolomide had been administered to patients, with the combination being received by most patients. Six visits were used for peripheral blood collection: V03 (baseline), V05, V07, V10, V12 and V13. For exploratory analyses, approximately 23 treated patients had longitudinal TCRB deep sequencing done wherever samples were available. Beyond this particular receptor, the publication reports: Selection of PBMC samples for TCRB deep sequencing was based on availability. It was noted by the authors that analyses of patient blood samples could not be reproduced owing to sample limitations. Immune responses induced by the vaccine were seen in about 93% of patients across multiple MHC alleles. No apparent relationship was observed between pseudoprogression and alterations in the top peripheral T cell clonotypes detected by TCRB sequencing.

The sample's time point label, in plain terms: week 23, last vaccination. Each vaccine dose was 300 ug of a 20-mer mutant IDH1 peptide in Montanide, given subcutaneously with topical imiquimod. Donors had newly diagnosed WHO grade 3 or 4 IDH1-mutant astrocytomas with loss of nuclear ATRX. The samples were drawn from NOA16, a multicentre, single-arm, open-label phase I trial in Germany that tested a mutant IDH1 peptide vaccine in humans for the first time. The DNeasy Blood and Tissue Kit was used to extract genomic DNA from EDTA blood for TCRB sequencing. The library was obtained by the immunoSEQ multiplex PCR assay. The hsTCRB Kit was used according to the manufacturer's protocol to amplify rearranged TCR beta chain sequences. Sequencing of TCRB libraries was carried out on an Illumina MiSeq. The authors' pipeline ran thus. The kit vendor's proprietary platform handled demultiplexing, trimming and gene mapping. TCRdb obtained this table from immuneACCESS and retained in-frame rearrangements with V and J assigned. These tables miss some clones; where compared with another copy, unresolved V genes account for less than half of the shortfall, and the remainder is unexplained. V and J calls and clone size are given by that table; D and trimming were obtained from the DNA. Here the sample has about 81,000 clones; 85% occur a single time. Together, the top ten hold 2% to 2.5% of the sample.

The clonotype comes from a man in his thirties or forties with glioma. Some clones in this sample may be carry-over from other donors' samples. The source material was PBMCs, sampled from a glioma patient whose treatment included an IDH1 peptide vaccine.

DNA sequence: TGCGCCAGCAGCTTAGGTGGGGAGAACTATGGCTACACCTTC. Translated, this is CASSLGGENYGYTF. Rearrangement joined TRBV5-1 to TRBJ1-2, with no reliable assignment of the D segment. The CDR1 and CDR2 encoded by the germline V gene are SGHRS and YFSETQ. The CDR3, from cysteine to phenylalanine, totals 14 residues. Just the 42-base CDR3 DNA is kept, in frame starting at base 1. V is shortened by 2 bases, J by 2 bases, and the region joining them spans 10 bases.